The clone carrying this T cell receptor delta chain occurred many times. The data are from a study of gamma-delta chains in newborns, infants, children. TCRdb reanalysed the reads with CATT. The table lists roughly 14,000 delta-chain clones, 7.3% of them singletons. V gave up 2 bases and J gave up 0 bases, with 16 bases separating them. The CDR3 runs 19 residues. Germline CDR1 GEAIGNYY, CDR2 EKD. Sequencing used blood. The sequence derives from a child who was a newborn, infant or young child, either healthy, febrile or measles-vaccinated (not recorded which). The rearrangement joins TRDV2 to TRDJ3; D is ambiguous. CDR3 protein: CACDKVLTTGSWDTRQMFF. DNA for the CDR3: TGTGCCTGTGACAAAGTACTGACTACCGGCTCCTGGGACACCCGACAGATGTTTTTC.